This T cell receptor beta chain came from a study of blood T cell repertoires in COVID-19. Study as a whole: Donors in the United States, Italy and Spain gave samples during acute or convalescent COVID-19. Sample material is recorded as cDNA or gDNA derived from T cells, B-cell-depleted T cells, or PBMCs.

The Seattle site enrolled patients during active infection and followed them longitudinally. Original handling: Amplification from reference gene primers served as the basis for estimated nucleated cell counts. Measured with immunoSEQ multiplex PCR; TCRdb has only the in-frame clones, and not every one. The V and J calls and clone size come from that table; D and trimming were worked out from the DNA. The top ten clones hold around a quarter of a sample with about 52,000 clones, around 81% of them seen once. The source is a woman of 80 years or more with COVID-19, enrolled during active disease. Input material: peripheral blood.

The CDR3 DNA reads TGTGCCAGCAGCGACGGACTAGCGGGGATCTTATACAATGAGCAGTTCTTC. It codes for CASSDGLAGILYNEQFF. This sequence joins TRBV2 and TRBJ2-1, with TRBD2 matching over 12 bases. Germline loops: CDR1 SNHLY, CDR2 FYNNEI. V gave up 6 bases and J gave up 4 bases; unmatched junction bases: 10. This CDR3 spans 17 amino acids.